These 9 T cell receptor beta chains were all obtained from the same sample, sequenced in a study of blood T cells in healthy people across ages. For the second PCR, which ran for about 7 to 11 cycles, a sample-barcoded 5' primer and a J-beta primer mix were used. TCRdb reanalysed the 5' RACE reads using MiXCR and keeps one entry per CDR3 protein. The table has more than 800,000 distinct CDR3 sequences, about 30% seen once; the top ten hold 15% to 20%. Sequencing used blood. These receptors came from a woman older than 75 in good health.

The rearrangement links TRBV7-9 to TRBJ2-7; 8 bases line up with TRBD1. CDR1 and CDR2 from the germline V gene are SEHNR and FQNEAQ (reference sequence). J was trimmed by 6 bases and V by 4 bases; bases with no gene match: 5. The CDR3 length is 13 residues. CDR3 bases: TGTGCCAGCAGCTCGGACAGGGCTGGCGAGCAGTACTTC. Its protein is CASSSDRAGEQYF.

This clonotype was observed a few times. The rearrangement uses TRBV25-1 and TRBJ1-3; 8 bases line up with TRBD1. The trim removed 6 bases at V and 5 bases at J, leaving 9 bases unmatched. CDR1 is MGHDK and CDR2 is SYGVNS in the germline V gene. This CDR3 is 15 amino acids long. CDR3 sequence reads: CASSATRDRRNTIYF. In DNA, the CDR3 is TGTGCCAGCAGCGCGACAAGGGACAGGAGAAACACCATATATTTT.

The V call is TRBV7-2, the J call TRBJ1-1; no reliable D call. The CDR3 is 12 amino acids. Trimming pared 5 bases from V and 7 bases from J, leaving 11 bases between. Germline lookup yields CDR1 SGHTA and CDR2 FQGNSA. The CDR3 nucleotides are TGTGCCAGCAGCGTCGGACTCATTGAAGCTTTCTTT. The encoded protein is CASSVGLIEAFF.

In its sample, this clonotype was seen many times. The chain joins TRBV30 to TRBJ1-2; weak D call: TRBD1 (6 bases). There are 13 residues in the CDR3. V shed 2 bases and J shed 8 bases, with 15 bases lying between them. Germline CDR1 GTSNPN, CDR2 SVGIG (reference sequence). This chain's CDR3 is CAWSTVGGWGYTF. CDR3 DNA: TGTGCCTGGAGTACAGTAGGGGGATGGGGCTACACCTTC.

This clonotype was counted between two and nine times. This may be a read error, as it is one base from a much larger clone. The CDR3 loop is CAGSYDRLYGYTF. CDR3 coding DNA: TGTGCCGGCAGTTACGACAGGCTCTATGGCTACACCTTC. V is TRBV6-6 and J is TRBJ1-2, with D possibly being TRBD1 (6 bases). The CDR3 runs 13 residues. Germline CDR1 is MNHNY and CDR2 is SVGAGI (reference sequence).

Ten or more counts support this clonotype. The chain combines TRBV15 with TRBJ1-5; maybe TRBD1 (5 bases). This CDR3 is built from 14 residues. Trimming removed 8 bases at V and 2 bases at J, with 13 bases between. Germline V lookup: CDR1 LNHNV, CDR2 YYDKDF (reference sequence). CDR3 sequence (DNA): TGTGCCACCTCCAGGGATTTAGGCAATCAGCCCCAGCATTTT. Translating it yields CATSRDLGNQPQHF.

Comment on this clonotype: This clone may be a read error of a much larger clone one base away. The gene calls are TRBV6-1 and TRBJ1-5; weak D call: TRBD1 (5 bases). The germline CDR1 and CDR2 sequences are MNHNS and SASEGT. V was pared by 7 bases and J by 6 bases, with 19 bases between. The CDR3 has 15 amino acids. In nucleotides, the CDR3 is TGTGCCAGCACCGAAACCGACAGCCTATGTCAGCCCCAGCATTTT. This gives the protein CASTETDSLCQPQHF.

Points on this clonotype: A much larger clone lies one base from this, so it may be a read error. The V and J genes are TRBV7-9 and TRBJ1-1, with D hard to call. The CDR3 totals 14 residues. Per the germline V gene, CDR1 is SEHNR and CDR2 is FQNEAQ (reference sequence). Trimming shortened V by 1 base and J by 7 bases, and 13 bases separated the two germline ends. The DNA of the CDR3 is TGTGCCAGCAGCTTAGGGGTGGATCGGGTTGAAGCTTTCTTT. Its translation is CASSLGVDRVEAFF.

This clonotype was picked up many times. The chain links TRBV6-2 or TRBV6-3 to TRBJ2-1; TRBD1 agrees at 7 bases. The germline CDR1 and CDR2 sequences are MNHEY and SVGEGT. This CDR3 has 12 amino acids. The V and J ends lost 0 bases and 15 bases, in that order; junction bases with no gene match: 5. Here the CDR3 reads CASSYSRDSMFF. The CDR3 DNA is TGTGCCAGCAGTTACTCGAGGGACAGTATGTTCTTC.